This T cell receptor beta chain appears in the sequencing data of a study of cytomegalovirus exposure and HLA in healthy donors (dated by TCRdb to 2016 to 2017). Describing the broader study: According to a later analysis, the roughly 120 validation repertoires were produced on the same platform as the 700 or so repertoires of the first cohort. The study aimed to test whether cataloging public T cell receptors could reveal signatures of past pathogen exposure. Along with the approximately 650-subject first cohort, a separate validation cohort of about 110 different subjects was used. To predict cytomegalovirus infection status, the study brought together high-throughput TCR immunosequencing, statistical association of individual TCRs with disease status, and machine learning.

Receptors were amplified or captured by the immunoSEQ multiplex PCR assay. Turning to the authors' computational methods: A statistical classification framework was built to diagnose cytomegalovirus status from the catalog of TCR beta chain sequences. TCRdb re-hosts the immuneACCESS table, in-frame sequences only. Its copies lack some clones; in the studies checked, an unresolved V gene accounts for under half of them, and the cause for the rest is not known. D and trimming were read from the DNA, whereas the V and J calls and clone size are those reported in that table. The sample includes 100,000 to 150,000 clones, with roughly 86% observed a single time. 3% to 3.5% of the sample belongs to the ten largest clones. V and J lose 8 bases and 2 bases, and a span of 19 bases separates them. Per the germline V gene, SGHVS is the CDR1 and FNYEAQ is the CDR2. The CDR3 sequence holds 16 residues, the cysteine and phenylalanine included. Just CDR3 DNA is preserved here, 48 bases in frame from base 1.

Donors formed part of the validation cohort, which comprised over a hundred subjects and was distinct from the first cohort of under 800 subjects. Regarding this clone: Its specific antigen is unknown. It has no much larger one-base neighbor in the sample; base qualities were not kept.

Broad study findings and their caveats: The authors suggested that the approach could potentially be generalized to other disease states and immunological phenotypes. Of the cluster scores, 90% to 95% were above 0 in a later analysis, which found that TCRs clustered in the first cohort also tended to co-occur in the 130 or so validation repertoires. A later analysis lacked HLA typing for the validation cohort, so it scored co-occurrence in that cohort across all 120 or so repertoires. The study listed 164 TCR beta chains as associated with cytomegalovirus. The classifier was reported to diagnose cytomegalovirus status with high specificity and sensitivity in both the original and validation cohorts. In vitro tests confirmed that a few of the cytomegalovirus-associated TCR beta chains recognize cytomegalovirus antigens. While some public TCRs were present in many individuals, most TCR sequences turned up only very rarely across donors.

The sequence is built from TRBV7-6 and TRBJ1-3, with no confident D gene call. The origin of this receptor is a man aged 30 to 39 in good health and CMV-seronegative. Sample: PBMCs. The CDR3 here reads CASAKDGRRTGNTIYF. At the DNA level, the sequence is TGTGCCAGCGCCAAGGACGGTCGGAGGACTGGAAACACCATATATTTT.